Presented here are 23 T cell receptor beta chains from one specimen sequenced in a study of siplizumab effects on memory and regulatory T cells. The assay was immunoSEQ multiplex PCR, and TCRdb's table has in-frame clones only and misses some. Here the sample spans tens of thousands of clones, 95% to 98% being singletons. Sequences were obtained from naive CD4+ T cells sorted from blood. These receptors all come from a human donor in good health.

This chain joins TRBV7-3 and TRBJ2-2; 8 bases agree with TRBD2. In germline, CDR1 is SGHTA, CDR2 FQGTGA. Losses at the gene ends were 1 base for V and 7 bases for J; bases not matched to a gene: 8. This CDR3 region has 16 residues. The DNA of the CDR3 is TGTGCCAGCAGCTTAAGCGCAGCGGGGGTCGGCGGGGAGCTGTTTTTT. Protein sequence: CASSLSAAGVGGELFF.

This sequence joins TRBV27 and TRBJ2-7, with D possibly matching TRBD2 (5 bases). V was pared by 4 bases and J by 3 bases, with 16 bases between. CDR3 length equals 15 residues. Germline CDR1 is MNHEY and CDR2 is SMNVEV (reference sequence). CDR3 in DNA: TGTGCCAGCAGTTCCCGGGCTAGCAGTTTCTACGAGCAGTACTTC. Residues: CASSSRASSFYEQYF.

This sequence joins TRBV7-2 and TRBJ1-1, with TRBD1 as a possible D gene (6 bases). The ends were cut back, 6 bases at V and 3 bases at J, with 11 bases in the middle. Germline-derived CDR1 and CDR2 are SGHTA and FQGNSA. There are 13 residues in the CDR3. This CDR3 is CASSQAGDTEAFF. CDR3 DNA: TGTGCCAGCAGTCAAGCAGGGGACACTGAAGCTTTCTTT.

This clone was seen once. This chain connects TRBV5-1 to TRBJ2-5; D call uncertain. The CDR3 contains 14 residues. Germline V gives CDR1 SGHRS, CDR2 YFSETQ. The ends were cut back, 1 base at V and 2 bases at J, with 9 bases in the middle. The CDR3 DNA sequence: TGCGCCAGCAGCTTGAGCCAAAAGCAAGAGACCCAGTACTTC. Translating gives CASSLSQKQETQYF. The full variable domain, rest sourced from reference TRBV5-1 and TRBJ2-5, is KAGVTQTPRYLIKTRGQQVTLSCSPISGHRSVSWYQQTPGQGLQFLFEYFSETQRNKGNFPGRFSGRQFSNSRSEMNVSTLELGDSALYLCASSLSQKQETQYFGPGTRLLVL.

The chain links TRBV5-1 to TRBJ1-4; D might be TRBD1 (6 bases). V was clipped by 3 bases and J by 4 bases, with 13 bases between them. CDR3 length equals 15 residues. Germline V gene lookup returns CDR1 SGHRS and CDR2 YFSETQ. The chain's CDR3 is CASSSFGQSNEKLFF. CDR3 sequence (DNA): TGCGCCAGCAGCTCATTTGGACAGAGTAATGAAAAACTGTTTTTT.

The chain has TRBV5-1 and TRBJ2-2, with D tentatively TRBD1 or TRBD2 (5 bases each). The CDR3 length is 15 residues. Per germline, CDR1 SGHRS and CDR2 YFSETQ. V gave up 4 bases and J gave up 5 bases, with 15 bases separating them. The CDR3 here is CASSRAGTSTGELFF. CDR3 in DNA: TGCGCCAGCAGCCGGGCCGGGACGTCTACCGGGGAGCTGTTTTTT.

This clone came up once. This chain connects TRBV14 to TRBJ2-1; 12 nucleotides agree with TRBD2. Losses at the gene ends were 4 bases for V and 9 bases for J; bases not matched to a gene: 7. Per germline, CDR1 SGHDN and CDR2 FVKESK. The length of the CDR3 is 15 residues. The CDR3 reads CASSRRLAGESEQFF. CDR3 in DNA: TGTGCCAGCAGCCGCCGACTAGCGGGAGAGAGTGAGCAGTTCTTC.

V gene TRBV18 combines with J gene TRBJ2-2, with 8 bases aligning to TRBD1. J lost 4 bases, V lost 4 bases, and 5 bases had no gene match. Germline V gene data show CDR1 as KGHSH and CDR2 as LQKENI. This CDR3 region has 15 residues. The DNA for the CDR3 is TGTGCCAGCTCACAGGACAGGGTGAGCACCGGGGAGCTGTTTTTT. This encodes CASSQDRVSTGELFF.

V and J are TRBV30 and TRBJ2-1, with 8 positions matching TRBD2. This CDR3 is 12 amino acids long. V dropped 8 bases and J dropped 15; count of bases not matched to a gene: 15. CDR1 is GTSNPN and CDR2 is SVGIG in the germline V gene (reference sequence). For the CDR3, the DNA is TGTGCCATCCGGTACACTAGCGGACGCCGGTTCTTC. It yields the protein CAIRYTSGRRFF.

V is TRBV7-3 and J is TRBJ2-7; TRBD1 or TRBD2 may be the D gene (5 bases each). V was cut by 0 bases and J by 4 bases, with 19 bases left in between. CDR1 is SGHTA and CDR2 is FQGTGA in the germline V gene. The CDR3 is made up of 17 amino acids. DNA for the CDR3: TGTGCCAGCAGCTTAACTCCCCTCGGGACCCCCCCATACGAGCAGTACTTC. Its protein is CASSLTPLGTPPYEQYF.

V gene TRBV9 combines with J gene TRBJ2-1; D is perhaps TRBD1 (6 bases). The CDR3 contains 16 residues. Germline-derived CDR1 and CDR2 are SGDLS and YYNGEE. V shed 4 bases and J shed 2 bases, with 16 bases lying between them. The CDR3 is CASSHLTGSAYNEQFF. CDR3 DNA sequence: TGTGCCAGCAGCCATCTAACAGGGTCGGCCTACAATGAGCAGTTCTTC.

This sequence joins TRBV28 and TRBJ2-7; D gene ambiguous. CDR3 length: 11 residues. V gave up 7 bases and J gave up 0 bases, with 4 bases separating them. Germline CDR1 and CDR2: MDHEN and SYDVKM. Written as DNA, the CDR3 is TGTGCCAGCAAATCCTCCTACGAGCAGTACTTC. This codes for CASKSSYEQYF.

The chain uses TRBV6-5 and TRBJ1-4; no definite D call. Germline V lookup: CDR1 MNHEY, CDR2 SVGAGI. CDR3 length equals 13 residues. V lost 2 bases and J lost 4, with 5 bases in between. CDR3 in DNA: TGTGCCAGCAGTTACCGGCTTAATGAAAAACTGTTTTTT. This gives the protein CASSYRLNEKLFF.

The genes are TRBV14 and TRBJ2-3; TRBD1 might be the D (6 bases). Trimming pared 1 base from V and 7 bases from J, leaving 18 bases between. The germline V gene has CDR1 SGHDN and CDR2 FVKESK. The CDR3 covers 16 residues. The CDR3 DNA follows: TGTGCCAGCAGCCAAGGGTTCGGACAGTCTGGGTATACGCAGTATTTT. It encodes CASSQGFGQSGYTQYF.

V gene TRBV15 combines with J gene TRBJ1-2; D unresolved. Germline CDR1 and CDR2: LNHNV and YYDKDF (reference sequence). Trimming took 1 base from V and 2 from J, leaving 2 bases between them. The CDR3 totals 12 residues. CDR3 amino acids: CATSRGNYGYTF. The CDR3 nucleotides read TGTGCCACCAGCAGAGGGAACTATGGCTACACCTTC.

The chain recombines TRBV6-5 with TRBJ1-3; D remains ambiguous. Between the trimmed V and J ends, which lost 10 bases and 6 bases, there was a span of 10 bases. CDR3 length: 11 amino acids. Germline loops: CDR1 MNHEY, CDR2 SVGAGI. The CDR3 sequence is CATHRQNTIYF. For the CDR3, the DNA is TGTGCCACCCACCGCCAAAACACCATATATTTT.

The chain is built from TRBV7-3 and TRBJ1-1; 9 nucleotides agree with TRBD1. CDR1 is SGHTA, CDR2 FQGTGA, per germline. The CDR3 runs 13 residues. V dropped 5 bases and J dropped 4; count of bases not matched to a gene: 2. In DNA, the CDR3 is TGTGCCAGCAGCGGACAGGGGCGCACTGAAGCTTTCTTT. It specifies CASSGQGRTEAFF.

The V gene is TRBV9, the J gene TRBJ1-3; 8 nucleotides line up with TRBD1. The CDR3 has 18 amino acids. The V segment lost 0 bases and the J segment 0 bases; nucleotides outside the gene matches: 8. Per the germline V gene, CDR1 is SGDLS and CDR2 is YYNGEE. The CDR3 sequence: CASSVELRDRTSGNTIYF. CDR3 DNA: TGTGCCAGCAGCGTAGAGTTGCGGGACAGGACCTCTGGAAACACCATATATTTT.

The rearrangement joins TRBV18 to TRBJ2-1; no definite D call. V was pared by 4 bases and J by 0 bases, with 10 bases between. Germline CDR1 KGHSH, CDR2 LQKENI. There are 15 residues in the CDR3. The CDR3 loop reads CASSRSESSYNEQFF. The CDR3 DNA reads TGTGCCAGCTCACGGTCAGAGAGCTCCTACAATGAGCAGTTCTTC.

This chain connects TRBV5-1 to TRBJ1-2; TRBD1 might be the D (5 bases). The germline V gene encodes CDR1 SGHRS and CDR2 YFSETQ. The CDR3 runs 15 residues. V was pared by 4 bases and J by 3 bases, with 16 bases between. CDR3 sequence (DNA): TGCGCCAGCAGCAAGGGGCCCTTAGGCGACTATGGCTACACCTTC. It yields the protein CASSKGPLGDYGYTF.

V gene TRBV5-1 combines with J gene TRBJ1-6, with 7 positions matching TRBD1. There are 15 residues in the CDR3. CDR1 is SGHRS and CDR2 is YFSETQ in the germline V gene. The V and J ends lost 2 bases and 4 bases, in that order; junction bases with no gene match: 3. The CDR3 bases are TGCGCCAGCAGCTTCACGACAGGGTATAATTCACCCCTCCACTTT. As protein: CASSFTTGYNSPLHF.

The chain recombines TRBV10-3 with TRBJ2-3; 12 nucleotides align to TRBD2. Germline V lookup: CDR1 ENHRY, CDR2 SYGVKD. The V and J ends lost 6 bases and 6 bases, in that order; junction bases with no gene match: 10. The CDR3 totals 16 residues. CDR3 bases: TGTGCCATCAGGAAAAGGACTAGCGGGACCGCGGATACGCAGTATTTT. Translation gives CAIRKRTSGTADTQYF.

This chain joins TRBV7-2 and TRBJ2-1; D is possibly TRBD2 (5 bases). V lost 5 bases and J 2 bases, leaving 13 bases between the germline ends. The CDR3 is 15 residues long. Germline loops: CDR1 SGHTA, CDR2 FQGNSA. The CDR3 DNA reads as TGTGCCAGCAGCACAAGCGGAGCCCCCTACAATGAGCAGTTCTTC. As protein: CASSTSGAPYNEQFF.